This TCR beta chain was identified during a study of tumor and adjacent non-tumor tissue in lung cancer. Study information: On average, productive TCRbeta reads reached some 4.2 million per sample. Findings of the study overall: Tumor tissue had significantly higher TCR diversity than normal lung. Tumor repertoires had a smaller top 100 clone share than normal lung.

RNA was extracted from bulk tissue without any cell sorting. Distant lung tissue was collected more than 3 cm away from the tumor edge. Donors were chemotherapy-naive, newly diagnosed lung cancer surgical patients in China, August–late 2014. A note on this clonotype: The antigen is not known. A much bigger clone sits one base away, suggesting this may be a read error. As the CDR3 is not closed by the conserved phenylalanine or tryptophan, this likely results from a read error.

A modified ARM-PCR protocol with three rounds of nested PCR amplified TCRbeta. TCRdb re-called the multiplex PCR reads with MiXCR, one entry per CDR3 protein. The sample lists 50,000 to 60,000 distinct CDR3 sequences; 74% were seen once. V shed 8 bases, J shed 6 bases, and the junction held 2 bases outside the gene matches. CDR3 length: 11 amino acids. In germline, CDR1 is DFQATT, CDR2 SNEGSKA (reference sequence). This rearrangement joins TRBV20-1 to TRBJ2-1, with TRBD2 matching 9 bases. Input material: distant non-tumor lung tissue. The source is a woman aged 55-75 years with non-small cell lung cancer. Here the CDR3 reads CSQTSGNEQFI. As DNA, the CDR3 is TGCAGTCAGACTAGCGGCAATGAGCAGTTCATC.